Below, one TCR beta chain is given with its context. Its antigen is not yet known. No quality values exist for individual bases; no much larger clone is one base distant. Counted from cysteine to phenylalanine, this CDR3 has 14 amino acids. Only CDR3 DNA remains: 42 bases, in frame from the first base. V loses 1 base, J loses 8 bases, and the germline ends lie 12 bases apart. As encoded in the germline V gene (reference sequence), CDR1 is SGHKS while CDR2 is YYEKEE. These data come from a study of blood T cell repertoires in COVID-19 (dated by TCRdb to the early 2020s). At the level of the whole study: Samples from collaborators originated in the United States, Italy and Spain and spanned both the acute and convalescent phases of COVID-19. The repertoires were released in a freely available public database intended as a resource for research on the immune response to SARS-CoV-2. Subjects who had been exposed to COVID-19, were actively infected with it, or had recovered from it provided the deeply sampled blood TCRbeta repertoires that made up the dataset. Sample metadata almost always included a de-identified subject ID, COVID-19 status, age in years and sex. Samples came from the ongoing ImmuneRACE study (first 160 participants) plus 1,254 subjects from 6 global collaborators. The prospective study material was composed of cDNA or gDNA derived from T cells, B-cell-depleted T cells, or PBMCs. HLA class I and class II types, where available, came from metadata supplied by the sample provider rather than from assay-based typing.

The full study reports these points: The amount of clinical and demographic metadata varied by source and participant and was provided uncurated.

Participants in the prospective study were enrolled through a virtual design, were aged roughly 18 to 90 years, and lived in under 25 United States geographic areas. In the prospective study, participants were assigned to cohorts based on the clinical history participants reported in a screening survey and a study questionnaire. ImmuneRACE Cohort 3 recovered participants were defined by two consecutive negative NP/OP PCR tests, healthcare professional clearance, or symptom resolution. In the prospective study, whole blood, serum and a nasopharyngeal or oropharyngeal swab were collected from each participant by mobile phlebotomists. Participants in the prospective study had the option to provide additional blood draws and questionnaires over a roughly two-month period. Before DNA extraction, blood samples from the prospective study were shipped at room temperature or frozen. TCRbeta CDR3 regions were amplified from genomic DNA by means of the immunoSEQ Assay, a bias-controlled multiplex PCR. In the source study's methods: The number of nucleated cells in each sample was estimated from the amplification of reference gene primers within the assay. To quantify the absolute abundance of each unique TCRbeta CDR3 rearrangement, sequence reads were collapsed and filtered. For each sample, productive Simpson clonality was calculated by taking the square root of Simpson's diversity index across productive rearrangements. Drawn from immuneACCESS, this table holds only the in-frame rearrangements with V and J called that TCRdb kept. Clones are partly lost; checked studies trace under half to an unresolved V gene and leave the rest unexplained. D and trimming were read from the DNA, whereas the V and J calls and clone size are those reported in that table. This sample comprises around 300,000 clones, about 90% of them detected only once. Jointly, the top ten make up about 5% of the sample.

Sequenced material: PBMCs or T cells enriched from blood (not recorded which). The rearrangement combines TRBV5-5 with TRBJ1-4; the D gene is unclear. This TCR was sampled from a man younger than 45 who had recovered from COVID-19. The DNA sequence reads TGTGCCAGCAGCTTGAGCGGACTTGCGGAAAAACTGTTTTTT. The resulting protein is CASSLSGLAEKLFF.